This is a list of T cell receptor beta chains from one sample in a study of neurological immune-mediated disorders. TCRdb re-called the 5' RACE reads with MiXCR, one entry per CDR3 protein. Of 60,000 to 90,000 distinct CDR3 sequences in the sample, approximately 10% are singletons; the top ten hold 9.6%. Input material: PBMCs. Receptors originate from a man aged 25-45 years in good health. Both conserved end residues are part of each CDR3. The order of the fields is V gene, J gene, D gene, clone size, CDR3 protein, CDR3 DNA. The D gene is left open where the match is weak. The size of a clone is reported for some rows only, either as once, few or many, or as a class for expanded clones.

>TRBV7-9|TRBJ2-7|TRBD2|many
CASSLAGGLYEQYF
TGTGCCAGCAGCTTAGCGGGAGGGCTCTACGAGCAGTACTTC
>TRBV20-1|TRBJ2-3|-|many
CSARAGATDTQYF
TGCAGTGCTAGAGCTGGGGCCACAGATACGCAGTATTTT
>TRBV3-1|TRBJ2-5|-|many
CASSRANMYQETQYF
TGTGCCAGCAGCCGAGCAAACATGTACCAAGAGACCCAGTACTTC
>TRBV28|TRBJ2-7|TRBD1|many
CASSSQYTGAYEQYF
TGTGCCAGCAGTTCCCAATATACAGGGGCCTACGAGCAGTACTTC
>TRBV5-6|TRBJ2-3|TRBD1|many
CASSSNYAPGQGIADTQYF
TGTGCCAGCAGCTCTAATTATGCTCCGGGACAGGGGATTGCAGATACGCAGTATTTT
>TRBV7-2|TRBJ2-7|TRBD1|many
CASSQQQGNEQYF
TGTGCCAGCAGCCAGCAACAGGGGAACGAGCAGTACTTC
>TRBV12-3/TRBV12-4|TRBJ2-5|-|many
CASRVWGYQETQYF
TGTGCCAGCCGAGTTTGGGGGTACCAAGAGACCCAGTACTTC
>TRBV27|TRBJ2-5|-|many
CASSGGDQETQYF
TGTGCCAGCAGTGGCGGGGATCAAGAGACCCAGTACTTC
>TRBV5-1|TRBJ2-4|-|many
CASSLDEGEPRAKNIQYF
TGCGCCAGCAGCTTGGACGAGGGGGAGCCGAGGGCCAAAAACATTCAGTACTTC
>TRBV10-3|TRBJ2-5|-|many
CAISAGQGKETQYF
TGTGCCATCAGTGCTGGCCAGGGTAAAGAGACCCAGTACTTC
>TRBV10-3|TRBJ2-5|TRBD2|many
CAIKSGLAGEETQYF
TGTGCCATCAAATCGGGACTAGCGGGAGAAGAGACCCAGTACTTC
>TRBV24-1|TRBJ2-1|-|many
CATSDYPPRPNEQFF
TGTGCCACCAGTGATTATCCTCCCAGGCCCAATGAGCAGTTCTTC
>TRBV4-1|TRBJ1-5|-|many
CASSQVFSGNQPQHF
TGCGCCAGCAGCCAAGTCTTTTCGGGGAATCAGCCCCAGCATTTT
>TRBV20-1|TRBJ2-1|TRBD2|many
CSARIPGAGGSSYNEQFF
TGCAGTGCTAGAATCCCGGGAGCGGGAGGTAGCTCCTACAATGAGCAGTTCTTC
>TRBV29-1|TRBJ2-1|TRBD2|many
CSVEDNSGGPNEQFF
TGCAGCGTTGAAGATAACTCGGGAGGGCCTAATGAGCAGTTCTTC
>TRBV7-3|TRBJ2-7|TRBD1|many
CASSLKRDSEQYF
TGTGCCAGCAGCTTAAAAAGGGACAGCGAGCAGTACTTC
>TRBV7-2|TRBJ2-5|-|few
CASSLSVAALQETQYF
TGTGCCAGCAGCTTATCGGTAGCGGCTCTACAAGAGACCCAGTACTTC
>TRBV4-2|TRBJ2-1|TRBD2|many
CASSQASSGPPYNEQFF
TGTGCCAGCAGCCAAGCATCTAGCGGGCCTCCCTACAATGAGCAGTTCTTC
>TRBV24-1|TRBJ2-1|TRBD2|many
CATSLSSGTLYNEQFF
TGTGCCACCAGCCTCTCTAGCGGGACACTCTACAATGAGCAGTTCTTC
>TRBV12-3/TRBV12-4|TRBJ2-1|-|many
CASSRVERGQFF
TGTGCCAGCAGTAGGGTTGAGAGGGGGCAGTTCTTC
>TRBV28|TRBJ2-7|TRBD1|many
CASRGGQGAREQYF
TGTGCCAGCAGGGGAGGACAGGGGGCGCGCGAGCAGTACTTC
>TRBV9|TRBJ2-1|TRBD2|many
CASSVGWGGSYNEQFF
TGTGCCAGCAGCGTAGGGTGGGGGGGCTCCTACAATGAGCAGTTCTTC
>TRBV6-4|TRBJ1-6|-|many
CASSEFANSPLHF
TGTGCCAGCAGTGAGTTTGCCAATTCACCCCTCCACTTT
>TRBV5-1|TRBJ2-7|TRBD1|many
CASSGGQGAKEQYF
TGCGCCAGCAGCGGGGGACAGGGGGCGAAAGAGCAGTACTTC
>TRBV18|TRBJ2-5|-|many
CASSFRREETQYF
TGTGCCAGCTCCTTCCGGAGGGAAGAGACCCAGTACTTC
>TRBV12-3/TRBV12-4|TRBJ1-5|TRBD1|-
CASRPDRGGKPQHF
TGTGCCAGCAGACCAGACAGGGGCGGCAAGCCCCAGCATTTT
>TRBV20-1|TRBJ2-3|-|-
CSASRLDTQYF
TGCAGTGCTAGTCGTCTGGATACGCAGTATTTT
>TRBV5-1|TRBJ2-5|-|many
CASSLGTFEGETQYF
TGCGCCAGCAGCTTGGGGACTTTCGAGGGGGAGACCCAGTACTTC
>TRBV9|TRBJ2-1|-|many
CASTPRRGGDEQFF
TGTGCCAGCACCCCTCGAAGGGGGGGCGATGAGCAGTTCTTC
>TRBV9|TRBJ2-1|TRBD1|-
CASSVGGRGQGVDNEQFF
TGTGCCAGCAGCGTAGGAGGTAGGGGACAGGGGGTCGACAATGAGCAGTTCTTC
>TRBV7-2|TRBJ2-3|-|many
CASSLARPDTQYF
TGTGCCAGCAGCTTAGCGAGGCCAGATACGCAGTATTTT
>TRBV6-1|TRBJ2-1|-|many
CASSEGFNEQFF
TGTGCCAGCAGTGAAGGATTCAATGAGCAGTTCTTC
>TRBV7-3|TRBJ2-5|-|many
CASSLALEETQYF
TGTGCCAGCAGCTTGGCCTTAGAAGAGACCCAGTACTTC
>TRBV7-6|TRBJ2-3|-|many
CASSPWGVGDTQYF
TGTGCCAGCAGCCCCTGGGGGGTCGGGGATACGCAGTATTTT
>TRBV3-1|TRBJ1-1|-|many
CASSPTGMNTEAFF
TGTGCCAGCAGCCCAACAGGGATGAACACTGAAGCTTTCTTT
>TRBV3-1|TRBJ2-5|-|many
CASSQGARDIETQYF
TGTGCCAGCAGCCAAGGAGCGAGGGACATAGAGACCCAGTACTTC
>TRBV5-5|TRBJ2-3|-|many
CASSSSSSTDTQYF
TGTGCCAGCAGCTCAAGCTCTAGCACAGATACGCAGTATTTT
>TRBV7-2|TRBJ2-3|-|-
CASSPRGILTDTQYF
TGTGCCAGCAGCCCCCGTGGCATTTTAACAGATACGCAGTATTTT
>TRBV2|TRBJ2-1|TRBD2|few
CASSPTSGSSYNEQFF
TGTGCCAGCAGTCCCACTAGCGGGAGTTCGTACAATGAGCAGTTCTTC
>TRBV29-1|TRBJ2-7|TRBD1|few
CSVERDRGYEQYF
TGCAGCGTTGAACGGGACAGGGGTTACGAGCAGTACTTC
>TRBV12-3/TRBV12-4|TRBJ2-2|-|many
CASSPGLRGGELFF
TGTGCCAGCAGTCCGGGCCTGCGAGGAGGGGAGCTGTTTTTT
>TRBV29-1|TRBJ2-7|-|many
CSVEILQGGIYEQYF
TGCAGCGTTGAAATTTTACAGGGGGGGATCTACGAGCAGTACTTC
>TRBV7-9|TRBJ1-5|TRBD1|many
CASSWGITGQGGQPQHF
TGTGCCAGCAGCTGGGGGATAACAGGACAGGGCGGTCAGCCCCAGCATTTT